The 9 T cell receptor beta chains below were found in one sample sequenced in a study of T cells in Graves' hyperthyroidism and ophthalmopathy. RNA transcripts provided the source from which TCR beta CDR3 regions were amplified. First-round RT-PCR of the TCR CDR3 relied on the HTBI primer set. Each CDR3 protein gets one entry after TCRdb re-called the multiplex PCR reads with MiXCR. The sample includes about 360,000 distinct CDR3 sequences, around 14% of them seen just once. The sequenced sample was blood. The receptors originated from a young woman with Graves' hyperthyroidism.

This clonotype has a count of ten or more. The V and J genes are TRBV30 and TRBJ2-1; TRBD2 agrees at 7 bases. From germline, CDR1 is GTSNPN and CDR2 SVGIG (reference sequence). V trimming: 6 bases; J trimming: 4 bases; junction bases outside the gene matches: 9. This CDR3 is built from 14 residues. The CDR3 here is CACSNGGLYNEQFF. Here the CDR3 DNA reads TGTGCCTGCTCAAACGGGGGGTTGTACAATGAGCAGTTCTTC.

The sample holds many counts of this clonotype. This chain connects TRBV10-3 to TRBJ2-2; possibly TRBD1 or TRBD2 for D (6 bases each). Germline CDR1 is ENHRY and CDR2 is SYGVKD. The CDR3 totals 13 residues. The V end lost 9 bases, the J end lost 0 bases, and 8 bases lay between the germline ends. The CDR3 sequence is CAIRGANTGELFF. CDR3 DNA: TGTGCCATTAGGGGGGCGAACACCGGGGAGCTGTTTTTT.

The rearrangement joins TRBV28 to TRBJ1-2, with D possibly matching TRBD1 (5 bases). The CDR3 runs 15 residues. Germline V lookup: CDR1 MDHEN, CDR2 SYDVKM. V lost 3 bases, J lost 4 bases, and 15 bases lay in between. This CDR3 reads CASSFGLGGSYGYTF. The CDR3 DNA sequence: TGTGCCAGCAGTTTTGGCCTGGGGGGATCCTATGGCTACACCTTC.

This chain links TRBV3-1 with TRBJ2-1, with D possibly matching TRBD2 (5 bases). The CDR3 length is 13 residues. Germline V gives CDR1 LGHDT, CDR2 YNNKEL (reference sequence). Trimming removed 1 base from V and 12 bases from J, with 13 bases in between. CDR3 DNA sequence: TGTGCCAGCAGCCAAGGAGTCCGGGGTGGGCAGTTCTTC. Amino acid sequence: CASSQGVRGGQFF.

The gene calls are TRBV7-3 and TRBJ2-3, with a tentative D call TRBD1 (6 bases). V was trimmed by 3 bases and J by 3 bases, leaving 13 bases between them. The CDR3 sequence is 15 residues long. Germline V gene lookup returns CDR1 SGHTA and CDR2 FQGTGA. The CDR3 DNA follows: TGTGCCAGCAGCTTGGACAGTGAAGTAACAGATACGCAGTATTTT. Translation gives CASSLDSEVTDTQYF.

This clonotype was counted at least ten times. The V gene is TRBV7-9, the J gene TRBJ1-4; D possibly corresponds to TRBD1 (5 bases). This CDR3 contains 14 residues. The germline gives CDR1 SEHNR, CDR2 FQNEAQ (reference sequence). V lost 2 bases and J lost 8, with 12 bases in between. CDR3 sequence reads: CASSLPGIGEKLFF. The CDR3 DNA is TGTGCCAGCAGCTTACCAGGGATCGGGGAAAAACTGTTTTTT.

At least ten counts were recorded for this clonotype. The gene calls are TRBV28 and TRBJ1-1; TRBD1 is a possible D gene (6 bases). Germline CDR1 and CDR2: MDHEN and SYDVKM. Trimming removed 7 bases from V and 6 bases from J, with 18 bases in between. This CDR3 spans 14 amino acids. The DNA of the CDR3 is TGTGCCAGCACCTCACAGGGCCGGAGGGCTGAAGCTTTCTTT. Translating it yields CASTSQGRRAEAFF.

This clonotype has a count of ten or more. The chain recombines TRBV6-2 or TRBV6-3 with TRBJ2-1, with 8 bases aligning to TRBD2. CDR3 length: 16 residues. The V gene's germline CDR1 is MNHEY and CDR2 SVGEGT. V lost 6 bases and J lost 6; bases outside the gene matches: 13. DNA for the CDR3: TGTGCCAGCAGCCTCCGGGACGGGGGGGTCGGCAATGAGCAGTTCTTC. As protein: CASSLRDGGVGNEQFF.

Details on this clonotype: This may be a read error: a much more frequent sequence differs by one nucleotide. The chain carries TRBV24-1 and TRBJ2-3, with unresolved D. The CDR3 is 11 amino acids. Germline loops: CDR1 KGHDR, CDR2 SFDVKD. Trimming cost V 7 bases and J 6 bases, with 7 bases left between them. The CDR3 is CATSSSDTQYF. The CDR3 DNA is TGTGCCACCAGCTCGAGTGATACGCAGTATTTT.